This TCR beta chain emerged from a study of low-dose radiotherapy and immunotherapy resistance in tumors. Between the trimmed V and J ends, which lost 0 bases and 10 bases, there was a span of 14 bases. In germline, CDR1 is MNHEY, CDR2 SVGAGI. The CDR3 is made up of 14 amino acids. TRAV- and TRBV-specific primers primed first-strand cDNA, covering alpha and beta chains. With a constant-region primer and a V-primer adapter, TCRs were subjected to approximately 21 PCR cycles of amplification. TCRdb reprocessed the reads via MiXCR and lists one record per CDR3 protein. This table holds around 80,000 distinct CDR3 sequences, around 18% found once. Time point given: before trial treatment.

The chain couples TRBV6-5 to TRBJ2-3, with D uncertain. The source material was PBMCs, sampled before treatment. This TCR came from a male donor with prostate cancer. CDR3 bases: TGTGCCAGCAGTTACTCGATTGGGATTGGAGCGCAGTATTTT. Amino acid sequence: CASSYSIGIGAQYF.